This passage covers 27 T cell receptor beta chains from one sample sequenced in a study of cytomegalovirus exposure and HLA in healthy donors. This PCR relied on a set of 60 Vbeta primers and 13 Jbeta primers. TCRdb keeps only in-frame clones here, not all; method: immunoSEQ multiplex PCR. The repertoire holds 90,000 to 100,000 clones, with approximately 83% as singletons. The specimen was PBMCs. These receptors were obtained from a man in his fifties in good health and CMV-seronegative.

This sequence joins TRBV7-2 and TRBJ2-1, with 14 bases identical to TRBD2. CDR3 length: 18 residues. Unmatched junction bases numbered 11, after V lost 3 bases and J lost 7 bases. Germline V gene data show CDR1 as SGHTA and CDR2 as FQGNSA. CDR3 nucleotide sequence: TGTGCCAGCAGCTTCGTCCCGGGACTAGCGGGAGAGGGTAATGAGCAGTTCTTC. It yields the protein CASSFVPGLAGEGNEQFF.

The gene calls are TRBV29-1 and TRBJ2-1; 7 nucleotides agree with TRBD2. The J segment lost 0 bases and the V segment lost 7 bases, leaving 9 bases of the junction unmatched. The CDR3 length is 15 residues. From germline, CDR1 is SQVTM and CDR2 ANQGSEA. The CDR3: CSAGTSANSYNEQFF. The CDR3 DNA reads as TGCAGCGCTGGAACTAGCGCCAACTCCTACAATGAGCAGTTCTTC.

The CDR3 spells CASSLIPSGNYEQYF. In DNA, the CDR3 is TGTGCCAGCAGTTTAATTCCTAGCGGGAACTACGAGCAGTACTTC. The chain carries TRBV27 and TRBJ2-7; 9 bases align to TRBD2. The V segment lost 2 bases and the J segment 3 bases; nucleotides outside the gene matches: 5. CDR1 is MNHEY, CDR2 SMNVEV, per germline (reference sequence). This CDR3 comprises 15 residues.

This clone was counted once. The chain recombines TRBV4-2 with TRBJ1-2; possible D gene TRBD1, 6 bases. CDR3 size: 15 residues. CDR1 is LGHNA, CDR2 YNFKEQ, per germline. V was pared by 4 bases and J by 2 bases, with 14 bases between. CDR3 DNA: TGTGCCAGCAGCCTTGAATCCGGGACAAACTATGGCTACACCTTC. Its translation is CASSLESGTNYGYTF.

This clone has a handful of counts. The V call is TRBV4-2, the J call TRBJ1-1; 10 nucleotides align to TRBD1. V lost 3 bases, J lost 2 bases, and 3 bases stayed unmatched. The length of the CDR3 is 15 residues. Germline lookup yields CDR1 LGHNA and CDR2 YNFKEQ. Written as DNA, the CDR3 is TGTGCCAGCAGCCAGACAGGGGGCATAAACACTGAAGCTTTCTTT. Translating gives CASSQTGGINTEAFF.

This clone turned up a few times. The chain recombines TRBV9 with TRBJ1-4; D perhaps matches TRBD1 (5 bases). CDR3 length: 14 residues. The germline V and J ends were trimmed by 6 bases and 1 base, with 10 bases remaining between them. Germline CDR1 SGDLS, CDR2 YYNGEE. The CDR3 coding sequence is TGTGCCAGCACGGAGGGGATAACTAATGAAAAACTGTTTTTT. As protein: CASTEGITNEKLFF.

The genes are TRBV27 and TRBJ1-6; 8 bases fit TRBD1. Germline CDR1 is MNHEY and CDR2 is SMNVEV (reference sequence). This CDR3 comprises 16 residues. V lost 5 bases and J lost 7; bases outside the gene matches: 10. The CDR3 coding sequence is TGTGCCAGCAGTCCTCTGGGGACAGGAGACAATTCACCCCTCCACTTT. Its protein product is CASSPLGTGDNSPLHF.

The chain recombines TRBV7-3 with TRBJ1-5; D remains ambiguous. The CDR3 covers 13 residues. V lost 2 bases and J lost 4, with 6 bases in between. The germline V gene encodes CDR1 SGHTA and CDR2 FQGTGA. CDR3 amino acids: CASSLEANQPQHF. As DNA, the CDR3 is TGTGCCAGCAGCTTAGAGGCTAATCAGCCCCAGCATTTT.

The J gene is TRBJ1-5, the V gene TRBV10-3; tentatively, D is TRBD1 (5 bases). Germline assignment: CDR1 ENHRY and CDR2 SYGVKD. The CDR3 has 15 amino acids. The V gene lost 4 bases and the J gene lost 6 bases, with 16 bases spanning the gap. CDR3 region: CAISAREGRTQPQHF. The CDR3 DNA reads TGTGCCATCAGTGCCAGGGAGGGGCGCACTCAGCCCCAGCATTTT.

The genes are TRBV9 and TRBJ2-7; 10 bases align to TRBD2. The CDR3 has 14 residues. The germline V gene has CDR1 SGDLS and CDR2 YYNGEE. After removal of 0 bases from V and 6 bases from J, the junction contained 3 bases not matched to a gene. The CDR3 sequence is CASSVGPSGGEQYF. The CDR3 region has the DNA TGTGCCAGCAGCGTAGGTCCTAGCGGGGGCGAGCAGTACTTC. The variable domain in full, completed from reference TRBV9 and TRBJ2-7, reads DSGVTQTPKHLITATGQRVTLRCSPRSGDLSVYWYQQSLDQGLQFLIQYYNGEERAKGNILERFSAQQFPDLHSELNLSSLELGDSALYFCASSVGPSGGEQYFGPGTRLTVT.

This clone was seen only once. The J gene is TRBJ1-6, the V gene TRBV5-6; the D gene is possibly TRBD1 (5 bases). The V and J ends lost 2 bases and 10 bases respectively, with 10 bases between them. Germline CDR1 reads SGHDT; CDR2 reads YYEEEE. This CDR3 region has 13 residues. For the CDR3, the DNA is TGTGCCAGCAGCTTAGGGGCGGGATCACCCCTCCACTTT. This codes for CASSLGAGSPLHF.

The V call is TRBV27, the J call TRBJ2-7; 15 bases match TRBD2. There are 17 residues in the CDR3. Germline trimming cut 5 bases from V and 3 bases from J; bases unmatched to any gene: 8. Germline CDR1 is MNHEY and CDR2 is SMNVEV (reference sequence). The CDR3 loop reads CASSQPGLAGGSYEQYF. CDR3 in DNA: TGTGCCAGCAGTCAACCGGGACTAGCGGGAGGAAGCTACGAGCAGTACTTC.

This clone was detected a few times. In DNA, the CDR3 is TGTGCCAGCAGTTTAGTCCGGACCGGGGAGCTGTTTTTT. It is translated as CASSLVRTGELFF. The V gene is TRBV27, the J gene TRBJ2-2, with D uncertain. Looked up from germline, CDR1 is MNHEY and CDR2 is SMNVEV (reference sequence). V lost 2 bases to trimming and J lost 5 bases, with 6 bases between them. CDR3 length equals 13 residues.

This rearrangement joins TRBV4-2 to TRBJ2-3, with 9 bases fitting TRBD2. With 1 base clipped from V and 11 bases from J, the junction kept 13 bases outside the gene matches. Germline CDR1 and CDR2: LGHNA and YNFKEQ. This CDR3 has 16 residues. CDR3 bases: TGTGCCAGCAGCCAAGTCTCGCGGGAGGGCCCGTTGATGCAGTATTTT. The encoded protein is CASSQVSREGPLMQYF.

This clone was seen more than once but under ten times. V gene TRBV9 combines with J gene TRBJ2-2; 9 positions agree with TRBD1. CDR1 SGDLS and CDR2 YYNGEE come from the germline V gene. V dropped 4 bases and J dropped 3; count of bases not matched to a gene: 7. The CDR3 totals 16 residues. The chain's CDR3 is CASSPQGTGYTGELFF. Here the CDR3 DNA reads TGTGCCAGCAGCCCCCAGGGGACAGGGTACACCGGGGAGCTGTTTTTT. Using reference TRBV9 and TRBJ2-2 for the parts outside the CDR3, the full variable domain is DSGVTQTPKHLITATGQRVTLRCSPRSGDLSVYWYQQSLDQGLQFLIQYYNGEERAKGNILERFSAQQFPDLHSELNLSSLELGDSALYFCASSPQGTGYTGELFFGEGSRLTVL.

J is TRBJ2-3 and V is TRBV11-1; D possibly corresponds to TRBD2 (6 bases). The germline V gene has CDR1 SGHAT and CDR2 FQDESV (reference sequence). V was cut by 6 bases and J by 2 bases, with 15 bases left in between. The CDR3 contains 15 residues. The CDR3 sequence is CASRREDTLTDTQYF. DNA for the CDR3: TGTGCCAGCAGAAGGGAGGATACCCTCACAGATACGCAGTATTTT.

This chain links TRBV7-2 with TRBJ2-2; 11 bases match TRBD1. CDR1 and CDR2 (germline): SGHTA, FQGNSA. This CDR3 contains 16 residues. V shed 5 bases, J shed 5 bases, and the junction held 7 bases outside the gene matches. The CDR3 DNA is TGTGCCAGCAGCGTAGGGACAGGGGGTATGACCGGGGAGCTGTTTTTT. Protein product: CASSVGTGGMTGELFF.

The genes are TRBV7-9 and TRBJ2-3, with unresolved D. The CDR3 totals 15 residues. Germline V gives CDR1 SEHNR, CDR2 FQNEAQ (reference sequence). The germline V and J ends were trimmed by 4 bases and 5 bases, with 16 bases remaining between them. CDR3 DNA sequence: TGTGCCAGCAGCTCGAGAGAGGCCTTTCAAGATACGCAGTATTTT. Amino acids: CASSSREAFQDTQYF.

The gene calls are TRBV9 and TRBJ1-1; weak D call: TRBD1 (6 bases). The germline CDR1 and CDR2 sequences are SGDLS and YYNGEE. This CDR3 spans 16 amino acids. V was trimmed by 4 bases and J by 3 bases, leaving 19 bases between them. CDR3 DNA sequence: TGTGCCAGCAGCCAAGAAGGTCACAGGGACGACACTGAAGCTTTCTTT. Its protein is CASSQEGHRDDTEAFF.

The rearrangement links TRBV29-1 to TRBJ2-3; TRBD2 agrees at 8 bases. V dropped 6 bases and J dropped 5; count of bases not matched to a gene: 4. The germline CDR1 and CDR2 sequences are SQVTM and ANQGSEA. This CDR3 is 12 amino acids long. The CDR3 bases are TGCAGCGTAGCGGGAGAGGGAGATACGCAGTATTTT. This encodes CSVAGEGDTQYF.

The chain has TRBV7-9 and TRBJ1-2; 9 nucleotides line up with TRBD1. Trimming took 2 bases from V and 4 from J; bases not matched to a gene: 5. Per the germline V gene, CDR1 is SEHNR and CDR2 is FQNEAQ (reference sequence). The CDR3 totals 15 residues. In nucleotides, the CDR3 is TGTGCCAGCAGCTTAAGTCACAGGGGGCCCTATGGCTACACCTTC. It is translated as CASSLSHRGPYGYTF.

The chain uses TRBV6-5 and TRBJ1-5; a weak D match, TRBD1 (5 bases). Germline V gene lookup returns CDR1 MNHEY and CDR2 SVGAGI. The germline V and J ends were trimmed by 0 bases and 6 bases, with 9 bases remaining between them. The CDR3 totals 14 residues. The chain's CDR3 is CASSYSTGIQPQHF. The CDR3 DNA is TGTGCCAGCAGTTACTCTACAGGAATTCAGCCCCAGCATTTT.

The chain uses TRBV28 and TRBJ2-7, with D possibly matching TRBD1 (5 bases). Germline loops: CDR1 MDHEN, CDR2 SYDVKM. This CDR3 region has 11 residues. With 10 bases removed from V and 3 bases from J, the gap between germline ends came to 10 bases. Here the CDR3 reads CATTGHYEQYF. In nucleotides, the CDR3 is TGTGCCACCACAGGACACTACGAGCAGTACTTC. The full variable domain, with the rest looked up from reference TRBV28 and TRBJ2-7, is DVKVTQSSRYLVKRTGEKVFLECVQDMDHENMFWYRQDPGLGLRLIYFSYDVKMKEKGDIPEGYSVSREKKERFSLILESASTNQTSMYLCATTGHYEQYFGPGTRLTVT.

This clone was seen more than once but under ten times. This chain uses TRBV5-6 with TRBJ1-4, with 7 bases matching TRBD1. Germline CDR1 is SGHDT and CDR2 is YYEEEE. V gave up 4 bases and J gave up 8 bases; unmatched junction bases: 5. This CDR3 comprises 13 residues. The chain's CDR3 is CASSDRAGEKLFF. CDR3 bases: TGTGCCAGCAGCGACAGGGCTGGGGAAAAACTGTTTTTT. The full variable domain, with the rest looked up from reference TRBV5-6 and TRBJ1-4, is DAGVTQSPTHLIKTRGQQVTLRCSPKSGHDTVSWYQQALGQGPQFIFQYYEEEERQRGNFPDRFSGHQFPNYSSELNVNALLLGDSALYLCASSDRAGEKLFFGSGTQLSVL.

This clone was seen just once. The chain has TRBV28 and TRBJ2-1; possibly TRBD1 for D (5 bases). Germline lookup yields CDR1 MDHEN and CDR2 SYDVKM. V was pared by 4 bases and J by 6 bases, with 13 bases between. This CDR3 contains 14 residues. Written as DNA, the CDR3 is TGTGCCAGCAGTTGGGCAGGGAAGAGCAATGAGCAGTTCTTC. Translating it yields CASSWAGKSNEQFF. Combining the CDR3 with reference TRBV28 and TRBJ2-1 gives the whole variable domain DVKVTQSSRYLVKRTGEKVFLECVQDMDHENMFWYRQDPGLGLRLIYFSYDVKMKEKGDIPEGYSVSREKKERFSLILESASTNQTSMYLCASSWAGKSNEQFFGPGTRLTVL.

This clone was seen a handful of times. This chain connects TRBV6-1 to TRBJ1-4; D unclear. The germline V gene has CDR1 MNHNS and CDR2 SASEGT. V shed 4 bases and J shed 8 bases, with 14 bases lying between them. This CDR3 spans 14 amino acids. The CDR3 sequence is CASSVSTGGEKLFF. The DNA of the CDR3 is TGTGCCAGCAGTGTATCGACTGGAGGGGAAAAACTGTTTTTT.

The chain links TRBV27 to TRBJ1-2; D is possibly TRBD1 (5 bases). The CDR3 runs 18 residues. Germline V CDR1 and CDR2: MNHEY, SMNVEV (reference sequence). V was shortened by 4 bases and J by 8 bases, with 29 bases between the two germline ends. The CDR3 spells CASSSFLRGSAETGGYTF. The CDR3 DNA follows: TGTGCCAGCAGTTCTTTTCTTCGGGGGTCAGCTGAAACTGGCGGCTACACCTTC.